This record covers a single T cell receptor beta chain. Its antigen is unknown. RNA was isolated and reverse transcribed to cDNA, the sequencing template. This table comes from immunoSEQ multiplex PCR, and its TCRdb copy is limited to in-frame clones, with some not included. The data hold about 200,000 clones, with roughly 50% observed a single time. With V trimmed by 1 base and J by 4 bases, 2 bases remained unmatched. CDR3 length equals 15 residues. Germline CDR1 SGHTA, CDR2 FQGNSA. Treatment described: oral pan-JAK inhibitor, 5-10 mg twice daily. T lymphocytes (CD4+ and CD8+) were sorted from PBMCs. The sample is drawn from a study of CD8+ T cells in alopecia areata. Background on the study: Treatment of the treated patients consisted of oral tofacitinib, 5 to 10 mg twice daily. The tofacitinib course ran for 6 to 18 months and was followed by 6 months off drug. Study-level results: Normal skin's resident alphabeta T cells are also sequenced in scalp samples.

Sequenced here: CD4+ T cells sorted from blood, sampled at week 24, from a patient treated with tofacitinib. This receptor was identified in a human donor with alopecia areata. The chain joins TRBV7-2 to TRBJ2-1, with TRBD2 matching 9 bases. CDR3 loop: CASSLGGGAYNEQFF. DNA of the CDR3: TGTGCCAGCAGCTTAGGCGGGGGGGCGTACAATGAGCAGTTCTTC.